Shown below are 18 T cell receptor beta chains from a single sample sequenced in a study of Ad26.COV2.S vaccination and SARS-CoV-2 variants (dated by TCRdb to 2020 to 2022). What this sample's treatment or condition label stands for: around 19 received Ad26.COV2.S at low or high dose, single or two shots; about 5 received placebo; per-sample allocation not given. For vaccine and placebo recipients, repertoires were sequenced using samples collected on day 63 after the first injection. Libraries were constructed by the immunoSEQ multiplex PCR assay. TCRdb provides this immuneACCESS table in a form limited to in-frame rearrangements. Some clones are lacking; in checked studies, under half of them reflect an unresolved V gene, and why the rest are absent is not known. The sample table holds about 260,000 clones, of which 70% to 90% were seen once. The top ten clonotypes cover nearly 3% of the sample.

This specimen was peripheral blood, taken in a trial of Ad26.COV2.S vaccine versus placebo. The receptor source for this set is a person aged 18-60 years who received the Ad26.COV2.S COVID-19 vaccine or a placebo.

This clone was picked up a small number of times. The chain is built from TRBV7-3 and TRBJ2-6; D is unclear. V dropped 0 bases and J dropped 4 bases, with 10 bases sitting between them. Germline V gene data show CDR1 as SGHTA and CDR2 as FQGTGA. The CDR3 consists of 16 residues. CDR3 amino acids: CASSLTGRSGANVLTF. DNA of the CDR3: TGTGCCAGCAGCTTAACAGGGCGGTCAGGGGCCAACGTCCTGACTTTC. The entire variable domain, with the rest obtained from reference TRBV7-3 and TRBJ2-6, is as follows: GAGVSQTPSNKVTEKGKYVELRCDPISGHTALYWYRQSLGQGPEFLIYFQGTGAADDSGLPNDRFFAVRPEGSVSTLKIQRTERGDSAVYLCASSLTGRSGANVLTFGAGSRLTVL.

This clone was picked up a small number of times. The CDR3 is CASSLTVAGVPSEQFF. As DNA, the CDR3 is TGTGCCAGCAGCTTAACTGTAGCGGGGGTACCCAGTGAGCAGTTCTTC. This chain connects TRBV7-3 to TRBJ2-1, with 9 bases that match TRBD2. This CDR3 is built from 16 residues. Germline loops: CDR1 SGHTA, CDR2 FQGTGA. J was trimmed by 9 bases and V by 0 bases; bases with no gene match: 9.

With respect to this clone: Germline is not matched at one junction end, which may reflect a read error. J is TRBJ2-2 and V is TRBV3-1 (or the pseudogene TRBV3-2); 8 nucleotides line up with TRBD1. The germline V gene has CDR1 LGHDT and CDR2 YNNKEL (reference sequence). This CDR3 has 12 amino acids. CDR3 residues: CASSQLQGGLFF. Written as DNA, the CDR3 is TGTGCCAGCAGCCAATTACAGGGGGGGCTGTTTTTT.

This clone was observed a single time. The V gene is TRBV6-5, the J gene TRBJ2-5, with 7 positions matching TRBD1. V gave up 6 bases and J gave up 5 bases; unmatched junction bases: 9. Germline CDR1 reads MNHEY; CDR2 reads SVGAGI. This CDR3 contains 14 residues. CDR3 nucleotide sequence: TGTGCCAGCAGAACAGGGGTGAGGGTGGAGACCCAGTACTTC. Translation: CASRTGVRVETQYF.

This clone was seen only once. Other DNA sequences in this specimen translate into the identical CDR3. The chain links TRBV30 to TRBJ1-5; D gene unclear. V dropped 1 base and J dropped 0 bases, with 4 bases sitting between them. Germline-derived CDR1 and CDR2 are GTSNPN and SVGIG (reference sequence). CDR3 size: 13 residues. DNA of the CDR3: TGTGCCTGGAGTGGGGGTAGCAATCAGCCCCAGCATTTT. As protein: CAWSGGSNQPQHF.

The genes are TRBV19 and TRBJ1-1; D uncertain. V shed 10 bases and J shed 2 bases, with 20 bases lying between them. CDR1 and CDR2 (germline): LNHDA, SQIVND (reference sequence). The CDR3 runs 15 residues. CDR3 DNA: TGTGCCACCCGCTGGGCAGGCCGGAGCAACACTGAAGCTTTCTTT. Translating it yields CATRWAGRSNTEAFF.

Notes on this clone: This sample also contains other DNA sequences that code for the same CDR3. This chain links TRBV9 with TRBJ1-3; D possibly corresponds to TRBD1 (5 bases). The germline V gene encodes CDR1 SGDLS and CDR2 YYNGEE. This CDR3 comprises 15 residues. V lost 0 bases and J lost 3, with 10 bases in between. The CDR3 region is CASSVDGAGGNTIYF. The CDR3 bases are TGTGCCAGCAGCGTAGATGGGGCAGGTGGAAACACCATATATTTT. The variable domain in full, completed from reference TRBV9 and TRBJ1-3, reads DSGVTQTPKHLITATGQRVTLRCSPRSGDLSVYWYQQSLDQGLQFLIQYYNGEERAKGNILERFSAQQFPDLHSELNLSSLELGDSALYFCASSVDGAGGNTIYFGEGSWLTVV.

The CDR3 coding sequence is TGTGCCAGCAGGAAAAGGGACACAGGCTGGGAGACCCAGTACTTC. Its protein is CASRKRDTGWETQYF. This rearrangement joins TRBV5-6 to TRBJ2-5, with D perhaps matching TRBD1 (6 bases). The germline V gene encodes CDR1 SGHDT and CDR2 YYEEEE. Trimming removed 5 bases from V and 5 bases from J, with 19 bases in between. CDR3 length: 15 amino acids.

V gene TRBV30 combines with J gene TRBJ1-2; D not certain. Germline CDR1 and CDR2: GTSNPN and SVGIG (reference sequence). There are 11 residues in the CDR3. V was cut by 0 bases and J by 8 bases, with 7 bases left in between. The CDR3 protein is CAWSVGPGYTF. CDR3 nucleotides: TGTGCCTGGAGTGTAGGACCGGGCTACACCTTC.

This clone was observed a few times. The chain uses TRBV19 and TRBJ2-4; 8 bases map to TRBD2. J gave up 9 bases and V 4 bases, and 14 bases lay outside the gene matches. Germline assignment: CDR1 LNHDA and CDR2 SQIVND (reference sequence). The CDR3 sequence is 16 residues long. This chain's CDR3 is CASSRKVAGLGSIQYF. The CDR3 DNA sequence: TGTGCCAGTAGTAGAAAGGTAGCGGGACTAGGTAGCATTCAGTACTTC.

The chain employs TRBV27 and TRBJ1-1; D is unresolved. This CDR3 is 14 amino acids long. Per germline, CDR1 MNHEY and CDR2 SMNVEV (reference sequence). The V end lost 5 bases, the J end lost 1 base, and 11 bases lay between the germline ends. CDR3 DNA sequence: TGTGCCAGCAGTCCCCGGAGAGGGAACACTGAAGCTTTCTTT. Translation: CASSPRRGNTEAFF.

The gene calls are TRBV5-8 and TRBJ1-5; the D is unclear. The CDR3 consists of 12 residues. The germline CDR1 and CDR2 sequences are SGHTS and YDEGEE. Trimming left V 2 bases short and J 3 bases short, with 3 bases between. CDR3 DNA sequence: TGTGCCAGCAGCTTCATCAATCAGCCCCAGCATTTT. Encoded protein: CASSFINQPQHF.

The V gene is TRBV5-1, the J gene TRBJ2-3; 8 bases are shared with TRBD2. The germline gives CDR1 SGHRS, CDR2 YFSETQ. Trimming at V came to 3 bases and at J to 3 bases, leaving 9 bases not matched to a gene. The CDR3 covers 16 residues. CDR3 nucleotides: TGCGCCAGCAGCTCGAAGGGACTAGTGAGGACAGATACGCAGTATTTT. Translated, it gives CASSSKGLVRTDTQYF.

This clone came up a few times. This chain joins TRBV21-1 and TRBJ2-2; TRBD1, the table's D call, was not compared with the DNA. TRBV21-1 counts as a pseudogene. CDR3 size: 19 residues. The CDR3 reads CASSIYPIWTGEGFRELFF. The CDR3 DNA reads as TGTGCTAGCAGCATTTACCCAATTTGGACAGGGGAGGGTTTCCGGGAGCTGTTTTTT.

This clone was seen only a few times. This chain joins TRBV3-1 (or the pseudogene TRBV3-2) and TRBJ2-7, with D unresolved. The ends were cut back, 8 bases at V and 6 bases at J, with 8 bases in the middle. The germline V gene encodes CDR1 LGHDT and CDR2 YNNKEL (reference sequence). The CDR3 is made up of 10 amino acids. For the CDR3, the DNA is TGTGCCAGCTTGGTCCCCGAGCAGTACGTC. This gives the protein CASLVPEQYV.

The chain joins TRBV30 to TRBJ2-1; weak D call: TRBD2 (6 bases). Trimming left V 0 bases short and J 3 bases short, with 9 bases between. The CDR3 consists of 14 residues. CDR1 is GTSNPN and CDR2 is SVGIG in the germline V gene (reference sequence). The CDR3 reads CAWSVGRGYNEQFF. DNA of the CDR3: TGTGCCTGGAGTGTGGGGCGGGGCTACAATGAGCAGTTCTTC.

The CDR3 nucleotides read TGTGCCAGCAGTCGACGCCGGGACAGGGGCGGTCAGCCCCAGCATTTT. Translating it yields CASSRRRDRGGQPQHF. The chain links TRBV6-2 or TRBV6-3 to TRBJ1-5; 10 bases agree with TRBD1. Losses at the gene ends were 5 bases for V and 6 bases for J; bases not matched to a gene: 10. Germline CDR1 is MNHEY and CDR2 is SVGEGT. The CDR3 loop spans 16 amino acids.

The chain recombines TRBV5-1 with TRBJ2-3; D is undetermined. Looked up from germline, CDR1 is SGHRS and CDR2 is YFSETQ. The CDR3 consists of 11 residues. Trimming pared 4 bases from V and 2 bases from J, leaving 2 bases between. CDR3: CASSTTDTQYF. Written as DNA, the CDR3 is TGCGCCAGCAGCACCACAGATACGCAGTATTTT.